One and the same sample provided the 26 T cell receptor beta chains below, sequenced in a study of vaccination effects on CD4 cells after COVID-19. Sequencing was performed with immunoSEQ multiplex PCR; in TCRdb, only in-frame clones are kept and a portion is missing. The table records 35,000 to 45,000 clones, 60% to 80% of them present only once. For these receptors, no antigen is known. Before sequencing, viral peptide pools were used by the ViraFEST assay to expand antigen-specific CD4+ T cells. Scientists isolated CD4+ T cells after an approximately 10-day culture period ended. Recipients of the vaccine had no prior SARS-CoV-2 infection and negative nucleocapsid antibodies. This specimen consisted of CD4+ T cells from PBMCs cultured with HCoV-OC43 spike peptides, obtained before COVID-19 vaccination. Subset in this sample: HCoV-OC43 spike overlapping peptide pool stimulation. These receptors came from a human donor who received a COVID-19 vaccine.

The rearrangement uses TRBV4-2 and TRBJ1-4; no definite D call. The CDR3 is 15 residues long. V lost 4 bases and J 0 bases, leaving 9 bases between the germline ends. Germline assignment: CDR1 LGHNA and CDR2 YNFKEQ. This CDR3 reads CASSPRQTTNEKLFF. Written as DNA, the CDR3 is TGTGCCAGCAGCCCCCGGCAGACAACTAATGAAAAACTGTTTTTT.

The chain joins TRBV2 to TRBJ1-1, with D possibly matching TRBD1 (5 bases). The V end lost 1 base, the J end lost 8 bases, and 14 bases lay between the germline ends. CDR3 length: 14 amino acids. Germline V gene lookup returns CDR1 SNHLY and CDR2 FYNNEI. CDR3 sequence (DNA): TGTGCCAGCAGTGAAGGGAGACAGAACATAGAAGCTTTCTTT. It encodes CASSEGRQNIEAFF.

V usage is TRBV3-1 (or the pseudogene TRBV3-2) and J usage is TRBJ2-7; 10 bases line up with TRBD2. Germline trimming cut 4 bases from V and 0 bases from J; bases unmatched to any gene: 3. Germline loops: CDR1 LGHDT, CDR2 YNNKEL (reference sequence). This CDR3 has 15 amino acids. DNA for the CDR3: TGTGCCAGCAGCCCGTCTAGCGGGGGCTCCTACGAGCAGTACTTC. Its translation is CASSPSSGGSYEQYF.

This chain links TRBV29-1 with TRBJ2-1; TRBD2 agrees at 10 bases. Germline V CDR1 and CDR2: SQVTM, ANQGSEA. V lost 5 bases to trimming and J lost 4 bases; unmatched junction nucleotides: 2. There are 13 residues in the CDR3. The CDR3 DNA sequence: TGCAGCGTTTCTAGCGGGGGATACAATGAGCAGTTCTTC. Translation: CSVSSGGYNEQFF.

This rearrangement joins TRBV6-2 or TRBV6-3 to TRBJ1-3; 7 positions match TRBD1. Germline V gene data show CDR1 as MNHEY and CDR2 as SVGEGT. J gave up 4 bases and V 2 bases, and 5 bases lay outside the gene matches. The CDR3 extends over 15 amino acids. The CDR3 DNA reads TGTGCCAGCAGTTACCCGACAGGGTCCGGAAACACCATATATTTT. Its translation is CASSYPTGSGNTIYF.

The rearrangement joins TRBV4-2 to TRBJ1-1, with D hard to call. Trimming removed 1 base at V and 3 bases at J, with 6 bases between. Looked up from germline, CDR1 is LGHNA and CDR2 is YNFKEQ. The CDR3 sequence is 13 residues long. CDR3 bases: TGTGCCAGCAGCCAAGTTCCGGACACTGAAGCTTTCTTT. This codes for CASSQVPDTEAFF.

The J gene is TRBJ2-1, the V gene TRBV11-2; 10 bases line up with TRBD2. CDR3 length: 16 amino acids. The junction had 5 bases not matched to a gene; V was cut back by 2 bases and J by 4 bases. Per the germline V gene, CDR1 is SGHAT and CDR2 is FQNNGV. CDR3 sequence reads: CASSLLRLAGYNEQFF. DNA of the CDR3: TGTGCCAGCAGCTTACTTCGACTAGCGGGTTACAATGAGCAGTTCTTC.

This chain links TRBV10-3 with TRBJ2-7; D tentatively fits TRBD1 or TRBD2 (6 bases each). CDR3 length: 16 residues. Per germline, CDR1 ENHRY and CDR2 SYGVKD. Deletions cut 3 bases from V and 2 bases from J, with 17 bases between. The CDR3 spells CAISDFGGKGTYEQYF. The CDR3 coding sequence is TGTGCCATCAGTGACTTCGGGGGCAAAGGAACCTACGAGCAGTACTTC.

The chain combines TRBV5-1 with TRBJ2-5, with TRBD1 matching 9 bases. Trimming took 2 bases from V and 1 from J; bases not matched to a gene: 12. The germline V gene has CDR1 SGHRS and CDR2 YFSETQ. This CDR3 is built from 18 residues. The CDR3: CASSLFGPGQGFQETQYF. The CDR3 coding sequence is TGCGCCAGCAGCTTATTTGGGCCGGGACAGGGCTTCCAAGAGACCCAGTACTTC.

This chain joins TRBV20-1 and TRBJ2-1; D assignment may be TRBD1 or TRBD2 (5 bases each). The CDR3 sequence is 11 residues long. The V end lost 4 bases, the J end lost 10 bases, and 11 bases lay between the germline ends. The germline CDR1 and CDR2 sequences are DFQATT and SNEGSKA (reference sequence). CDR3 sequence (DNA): TGCAGTGCTATCCGAGGGGCGGAGCAGTTCTTC. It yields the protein CSAIRGAEQFF.

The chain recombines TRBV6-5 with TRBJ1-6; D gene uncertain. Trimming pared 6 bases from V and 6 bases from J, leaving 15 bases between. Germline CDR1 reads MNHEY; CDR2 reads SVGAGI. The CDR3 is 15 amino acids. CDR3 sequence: CASRTDGSVNSPLHF. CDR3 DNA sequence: TGTGCCAGCAGAACGGATGGGAGTGTTAATTCACCCCTCCACTTT.

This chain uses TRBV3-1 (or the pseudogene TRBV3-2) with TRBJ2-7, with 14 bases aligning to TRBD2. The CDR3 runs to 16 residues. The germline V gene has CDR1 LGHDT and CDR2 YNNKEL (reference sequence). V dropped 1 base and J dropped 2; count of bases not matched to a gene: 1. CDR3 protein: CASSQGLAGGPYEQYF. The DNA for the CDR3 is TGTGCCAGCAGCCAAGGACTAGCGGGAGGGCCCTACGAGCAGTACTTC.

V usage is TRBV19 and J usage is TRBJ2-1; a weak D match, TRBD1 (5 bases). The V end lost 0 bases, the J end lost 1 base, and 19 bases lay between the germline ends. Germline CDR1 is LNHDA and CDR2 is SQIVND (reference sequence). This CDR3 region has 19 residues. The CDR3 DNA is TGTGCCAGTAGTATAGAGTCGGACCAAGGGGTCTATTCCTACAATGAGCAGTTCTTC. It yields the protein CASSIESDQGVYSYNEQFF.

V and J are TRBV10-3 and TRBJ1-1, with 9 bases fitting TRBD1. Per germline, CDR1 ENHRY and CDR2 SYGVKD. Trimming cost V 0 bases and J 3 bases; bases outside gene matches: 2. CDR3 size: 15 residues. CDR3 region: CAISESGQGYTEAFF. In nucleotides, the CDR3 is TGTGCCATCAGTGAGTCGGGACAGGGTTACACTGAAGCTTTCTTT.

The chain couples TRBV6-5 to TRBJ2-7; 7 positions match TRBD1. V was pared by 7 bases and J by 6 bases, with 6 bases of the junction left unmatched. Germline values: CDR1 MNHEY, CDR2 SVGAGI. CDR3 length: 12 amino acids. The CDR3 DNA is TGTGCCAGCACCCCGAGGACAGGCGAGCAGTACTTC. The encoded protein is CASTPRTGEQYF.

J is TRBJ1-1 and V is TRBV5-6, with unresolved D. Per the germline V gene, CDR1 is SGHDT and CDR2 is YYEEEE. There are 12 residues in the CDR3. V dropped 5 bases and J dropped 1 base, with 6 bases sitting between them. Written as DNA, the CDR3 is TGTGCCAGCAGACGATGGAACACTGAAGCTTTCTTT. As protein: CASRRWNTEAFF.

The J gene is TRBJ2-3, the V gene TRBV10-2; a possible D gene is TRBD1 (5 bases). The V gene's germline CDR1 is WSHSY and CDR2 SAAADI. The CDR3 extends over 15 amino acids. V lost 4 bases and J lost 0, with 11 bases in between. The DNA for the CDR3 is TGCGCCAGCAGTGTGGGGTCAGGGAGCACAGATACGCAGTATTTT. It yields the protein CASSVGSGSTDTQYF.

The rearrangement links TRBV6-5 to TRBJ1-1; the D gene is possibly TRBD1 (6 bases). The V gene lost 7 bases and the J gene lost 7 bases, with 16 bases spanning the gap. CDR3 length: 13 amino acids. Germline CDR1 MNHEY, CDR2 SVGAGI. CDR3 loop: CASIIGGIGEAFF. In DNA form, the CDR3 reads TGTGCCAGCATCATAGGGGGAATTGGTGAAGCTTTCTTT.

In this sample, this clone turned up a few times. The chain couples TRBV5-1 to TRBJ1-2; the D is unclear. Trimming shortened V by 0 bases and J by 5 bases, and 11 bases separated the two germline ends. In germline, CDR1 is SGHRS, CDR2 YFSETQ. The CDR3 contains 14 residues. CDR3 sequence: CASSLDTTGYGYTF. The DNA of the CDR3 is TGCGCCAGCAGCTTGGACACCACCGGGTATGGCTACACCTTC.

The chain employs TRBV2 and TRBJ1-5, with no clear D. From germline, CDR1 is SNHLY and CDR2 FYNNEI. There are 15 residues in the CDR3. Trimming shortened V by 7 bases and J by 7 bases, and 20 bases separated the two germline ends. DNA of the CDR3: TGTGCCAGCAAGTCTGTCAGAGGGTCGGTCCAGCCCCAGCATTTT. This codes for CASKSVRGSVQPQHF.

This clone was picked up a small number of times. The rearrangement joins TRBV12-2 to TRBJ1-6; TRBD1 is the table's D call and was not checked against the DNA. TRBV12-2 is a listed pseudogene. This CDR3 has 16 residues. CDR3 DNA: TGTGCAAGTCGCTTAGAGGACAGGGACTCCCTAGGACCCCTCCACTTT. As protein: CASRLEDRDSLGPLHF.

CDR3 protein: CASSPWTSGSYEQYF. DNA for the CDR3: TGTGCCAGCAGTCCCTGGACTAGCGGGAGCTACGAGCAGTACTTC. The genes are TRBV5-8 and TRBJ2-7, with 13 bases that match TRBD2. Germline-derived CDR1 and CDR2 are SGHTS and YDEGEE. The CDR3 sequence is 15 residues long. The V and J ends lost 5 bases and 3 bases, in that order; junction bases with no gene match: 5.

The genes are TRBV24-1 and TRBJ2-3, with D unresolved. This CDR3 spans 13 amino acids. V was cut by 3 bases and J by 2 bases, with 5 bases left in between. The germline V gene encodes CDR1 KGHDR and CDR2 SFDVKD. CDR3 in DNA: TGTGCCACCAGTGATGGCGCCACAGATACGCAGTATTTT. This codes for CATSDGATDTQYF.

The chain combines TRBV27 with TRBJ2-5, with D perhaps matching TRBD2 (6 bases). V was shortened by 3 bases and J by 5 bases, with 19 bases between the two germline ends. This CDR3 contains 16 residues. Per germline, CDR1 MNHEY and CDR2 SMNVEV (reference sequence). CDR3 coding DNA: TGTGCCAGCAGTTTGGTCGGGGGTGGGGCGGGGGAGACCCAGTACTTC. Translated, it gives CASSLVGGGAGETQYF.

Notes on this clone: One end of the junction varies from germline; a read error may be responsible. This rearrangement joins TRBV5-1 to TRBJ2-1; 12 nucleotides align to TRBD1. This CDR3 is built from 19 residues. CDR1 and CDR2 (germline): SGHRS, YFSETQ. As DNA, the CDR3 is TGCGCCAGCAGATTGGGACAGGGGGCGATCCGGCTTACCTACAATGAGCAGTTCTTC. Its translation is CASRLGQGAIRLTYNEQFF.

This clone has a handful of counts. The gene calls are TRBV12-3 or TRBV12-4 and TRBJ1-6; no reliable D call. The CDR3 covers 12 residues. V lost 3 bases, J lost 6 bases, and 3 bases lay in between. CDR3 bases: TGTGCCAGCAGTTTCGGTAATTCACCCCTCCACTTT. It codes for CASSFGNSPLHF.